This is a list of T cell receptor beta chains from one sample in a study of cytomegalovirus exposure and HLA in healthy donors. Data came from immunoSEQ multiplex PCR; TCRdb stores just in-frame clones and leaves some out. The sample lists 120,000 or so clones, 75% to 85% occurring once. The sample comprised PBMCs. The receptors come from a man between 35 and 55 years old in good health and CMV-seronegative. CDR3s include the opening cysteine and the closing phenylalanine or tryptophan. The D gene is left open where the match is weak. Clone size, where shown, is once, few, many, or a class for clones that have expanded.

j_gene	abundance	v_gene	d_gene	CDR3nt	CDR3aa
TRBJ1-1	few	TRBV29-1	-	TGCAGCGTTGATAGGTTCGGGGGGCGCGGGGGGAGTACTGAAGCTTTCTTT	CSVDRFGGRGGSTEAFF
TRBJ2-7	-	TRBV5-1	TRBD1	TGCGCCAGCAGCTTAGGACAGGGTTCCTACGAGCAGTACTTC	CASSLGQGSYEQYF
TRBJ1-2	-	TRBV2	-	TGTGCCAGCAGTACACAACAGGGTAACTATGGCTACACCTTC	CASSTQQGNYGYTF
TRBJ2-3	-	TRBV21-1	-	TGTGCCAGCCTCCGGGACAGGGGGACTTATGATACGCAGTATTTT	CASLRDRGTYDTQYF
TRBJ1-2	few	TRBV28	TRBD1	TGTGCCAGCAGTTTAAGGCCTTTGGGACAGTGGGGCTACACCTTC	CASSLRPLGQWGYTF
TRBJ2-3	few	TRBV15	TRBD1	TGTGCCGTCCGCTTCGGACAGGGGCCTCAGTCAGATACGCAGTATTTT	CAVRFGQGPQSDTQYF
TRBJ1-5	-	TRBV7-6	TRBD1	TGTGCCAGCAGCCCACAGGGGATACAGCCCCAGCATTTT	CASSPQGIQPQHF
TRBJ1-5	-	TRBV30	TRBD1	TGTGCCTGGAGTTCCGGGACAGGGACTAGTCAGCCCCAGCATTTT	CAWSSGTGTSQPQHF
TRBJ1-2	-	TRBV2	-	TGTGCCAGCAGTGACAGACAACTGAACTATGGCTACACCTTC	CASSDRQLNYGYTF
TRBJ2-3	-	TRBV6-5	TRBD1	TGTGCCAGCAGTTACGACAGGGTGGGCACAGATACGCAGTATTTT	CASSYDRVGTDTQYF
TRBJ2-2	-	TRBV13	TRBD1	TGTGCCAGCAGCTTAGGCAGGGGGCGAATCGGGGAGCTGTTTTTT	CASSLGRGRIGELFF